Listed here is a single TCR beta chain. Its target is unknown. 13 Jbeta primers and 60 Vbeta primers were used for the PCR. This table comes from immunoSEQ multiplex PCR, and its TCRdb copy is limited to in-frame clones, with some not included. There are some 120,000 clones in the sample; roughly 76% occur only once, and about 3.3% lies in the top ten. Germline assignment: CDR1 GTSNPN and CDR2 SVGIG (reference sequence). Trimming took 2 bases from V and 5 from J, leaving 15 bases between them. This CDR3 has 14 residues. This sample was included in a study of cytomegalovirus exposure and HLA in healthy donors. Overall study findings and caveats: TCR beta chain V- and J-gene trimming was linked, in a later analysis, to a missense variant in DCLRE1C. The investigators catalogued 160 or so TCR beta chains as cytomegalovirus-associated.

The rearrangement joins TRBV30 to TRBJ1-2; tentative D call: TRBD1 (5 bases). The TCR originated in a woman aged 50 to 65 in good health and CMV-seronegative. Material for sequencing was PBMCs. The CDR3 reads CAWSLATRGYGYTF. CDR3 sequence (DNA): TGTGCCTGGAGTCTGGCTACCCGGGGGTATGGCTACACCTTC.